The present entry profiles one T cell receptor (beta chain) with its context. Germline V gene sequence: CDR1 MGHDK, CDR2 SYGVNS. The CDR3 has 11 amino acids. V shed 3 bases and J shed 5 bases, with 4 bases lying between them. These data come from a study of T cell repertoires in cytomegalovirus infection. TCRdb called the reads again in MiXCR, with one record for every CDR3 protein. The data show 450,000 to 550,000 distinct CDR3 sequences, more than 15% seen once. V gene TRBV25-1 combines with J gene TRBJ2-5; no definite D call. Sequencing was performed on CD8+ T cells from PBMCs. The clonotype comes from a human donor in good health (CMV status not recorded). Some clones in this sample may be carry-over from other donors' samples. CDR3 bases: TGTGCCAGCAGTGACCCCGAGACCCAGTACTTC. Its protein is CASSDPETQYF.